This T cell receptor (beta chain) derives from a study of beta chain features in type 1 diabetes. Study-wide findings and caveats: Moderate yet significant TCRB CDR3 shortening was seen in Type 1 diabetes patients in all four CD4+ subsets. PCR, the amplification step, might favor shorter templates, equally in patients and controls.

Points on this clone: Its cognate antigen is unknown.

The investigators reverse transcribed all of the isolated RNA, so they sequenced expressed TCRB transcripts. Here immunoSEQ multiplex PCR was the method, and the copy in TCRdb shows in-frame clones only, minus some. The top ten clones hold about 0.016% of a sample with 300,000 to 400,000 clones, roughly 13% of them seen once. It was via CD45RO/CCR7/CD25/CD127/CD95/CD27 that CD4+ naive, central memory, regulatory and stem cell-like memory cells were sorted. Material: naive CD4+ T cells from blood. The sequence was obtained from a woman younger than 30 with type 1 diabetes.

CDR3 sequence reads: CASSSTAYNEQFF. In DNA form, the CDR3 reads TGTGCCAGCAGCTCGACTGCCTACAATGAGCAGTTCTTC. The chain employs TRBV11-2 and TRBJ2-1; the D is unclear. The germline CDR1 and CDR2 sequences are SGHAT and FQNNGV. Trimming took off 4 bases at V and 2 bases at J, with 6 bases between the two ends. This CDR3 is built from 13 residues.